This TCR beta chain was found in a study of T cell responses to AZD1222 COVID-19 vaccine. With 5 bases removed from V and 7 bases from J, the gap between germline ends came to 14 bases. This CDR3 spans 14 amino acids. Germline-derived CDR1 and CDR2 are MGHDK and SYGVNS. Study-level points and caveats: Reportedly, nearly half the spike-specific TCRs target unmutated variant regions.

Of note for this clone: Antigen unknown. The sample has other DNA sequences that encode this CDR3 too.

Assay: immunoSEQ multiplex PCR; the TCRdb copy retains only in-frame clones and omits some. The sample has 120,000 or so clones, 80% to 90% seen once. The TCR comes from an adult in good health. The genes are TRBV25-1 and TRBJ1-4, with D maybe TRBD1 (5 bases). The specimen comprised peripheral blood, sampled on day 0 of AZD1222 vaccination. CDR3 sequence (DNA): TGTGCCAGCAGTCCACAGGAGGGAATTGAAAAACTGTTTTTT. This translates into CASSPQEGIEKLFF.